This T cell receptor beta chain emerged from a study of T cells in Graves' hyperthyroidism and ophthalmopathy. Study-level points and caveats: Most clonotypes that expanded in the thyroid above 0.001 also showed up in blood.

Graves' hyperthyroidism qualified as stable when ophthalmopathy did not progress within 18 months. Clinical symptoms, serum thyroxine, TRAb, thyroid ultrasound and orbital computed tomography informed diagnoses. Regarding this clonotype: The antigen remains undetermined.

V was cut by 6 bases and J by 13 bases, with 17 bases left in between. The length of the CDR3 is 12 residues. Germline V gene sequence: CDR1 SGHDT, CDR2 YYEEEE. Authors of the study amplified TCR beta CDR3 regions from RNA transcripts. Using the HTBI primer set, a first-round RT-PCR was run on the TCR CDR3. TCRdb re-called the multiplex PCR reads with MiXCR, one entry per CDR3 protein. The sample lists more than 500,000 distinct CDR3 sequences; 12% to 15% were seen once. The receptor was isolated from a woman between 35 and 50 years old with Graves' hyperthyroidism. The sample was blood. The chain recombines TRBV5-6 with TRBJ2-1; maybe TRBD1 (5 bases). CDR3 protein: CASTQRQGYQFF. For the CDR3, the DNA is TGTGCCAGCACCCAAAGGCAGGGTTATCAGTTCTTC.